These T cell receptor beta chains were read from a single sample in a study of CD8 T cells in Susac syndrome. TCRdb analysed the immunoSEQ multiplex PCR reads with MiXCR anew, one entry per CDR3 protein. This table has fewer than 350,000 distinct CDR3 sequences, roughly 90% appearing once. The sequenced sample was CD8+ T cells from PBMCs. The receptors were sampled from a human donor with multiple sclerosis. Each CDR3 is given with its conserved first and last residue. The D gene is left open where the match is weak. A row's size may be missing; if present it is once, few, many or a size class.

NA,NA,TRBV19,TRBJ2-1,TGTGCCAGTAGTACCCTAGCCGGATTCAATGAGCAGTTCTTC,CASSTLAGFNEQFF
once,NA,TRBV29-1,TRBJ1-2,TGCAGCGTTGTCGACTCCACCTACACCTTC,CSVVDSTYTF
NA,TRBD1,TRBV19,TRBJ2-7,TGTGCCAGTAGTATGGCAGGGGGCCAGAACTACGAGCAGTACTTC,CASSMAGGQNYEQYF
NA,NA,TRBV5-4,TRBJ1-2,TGTGCCAGCAGCTTGTGGGCAGTCTCAAGAATCTATGGCTACACCTTC,CASSLWAVSRIYGYTF
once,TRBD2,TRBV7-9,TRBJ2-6,TGTGCCAGCAGCCGGACTAGCGGGGTTTACTCTGGGGCCAACGTCCTGACTTTC,CASSRTSGVYSGANVLTF
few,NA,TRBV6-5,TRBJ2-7,TGTGCCAGCAGTTATGACCTTTCAGGGCACGAGCAGTACTTC,CASSYDLSGHEQYF
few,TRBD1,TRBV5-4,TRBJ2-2,TGTGCCAGCAGATCCGGGACAGGGAACACCGGGGAGCTGTTTTTT,CASRSGTGNTGELFF
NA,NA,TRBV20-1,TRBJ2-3,TGCAGTGCTAGGGAGGGCCCAGATACGCAGTATTTT,CSAREGPDTQYF
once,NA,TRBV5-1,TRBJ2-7,TGCGCCAGCCGTCCGGGCTCCTTCTACGAGCAGTACTTC,CASRPGSFYEQYF
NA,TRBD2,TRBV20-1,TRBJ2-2,TGCAGTGCTAGGGCTCTAGCGGGAAAAGAGACCGGGGAGCTGTTTTTT,CSARALAGKETGELFF
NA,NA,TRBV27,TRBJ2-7,TGTGCCAGCAGTTACAGGGCATCCGTTCGGTACGAGCAGTACTTC,CASSYRASVRYEQYF
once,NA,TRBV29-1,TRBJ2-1,TGCAGCCCCCTCGGAGCCTACAATGAGCAGTTCTTC,CSPLGAYNEQFF
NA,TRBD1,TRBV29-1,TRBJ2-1,TGCAGCGTTGAATGGGAGCCTGGGGACAGGGGGTACTACAATGAGCAGTTCTTC,CSVEWEPGDRGYYNEQFF
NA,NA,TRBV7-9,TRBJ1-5,TGTGCCAGCAGCTCGTATATAGGACAGCTGTCGGAGGGGCCCCAGCATTTT,CASSSYIGQLSEGPQHF
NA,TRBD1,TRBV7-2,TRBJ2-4,TGTGCCAGCAGCTTCATAGGGACAGGGTTCGCTCAAGCCAAAAACATTCAGTACTTC,CASSFIGTGFAQAKNIQYF
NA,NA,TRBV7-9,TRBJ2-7,TGTGCCAGCAGCTTAACCCTGGAGGGGACCTACGAGCAGTACTTC,CASSLTLEGTYEQYF
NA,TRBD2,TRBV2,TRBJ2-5,TGTGCCAGCGTTACGGGAGGGGAGACCCAGTACTTC,CASVTGGETQYF
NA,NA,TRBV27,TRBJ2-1,TGTGCCAGCAGTTTTCTTCCTGGATCCGGGACTTTTATGAATGAGCAGTTCTTC,CASSFLPGSGTFMNEQFF
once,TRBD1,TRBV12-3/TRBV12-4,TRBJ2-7,TGTGCCAGCAGTGAATCCTTTAAACAGGGGGTGCCGTCCTACGAGCAGTACTTC,CASSESFKQGVPSYEQYF
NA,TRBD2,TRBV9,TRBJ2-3,TGTGCCAGCAGCGCCTATAGCGGGGGGCAATATACGCAGTATTTT,CASSAYSGGQYTQYF
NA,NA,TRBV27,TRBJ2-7,TGTGCCAGCAGCACCGGACCGAGCCCCAACGAGCAGTACTTC,CASSTGPSPNEQYF
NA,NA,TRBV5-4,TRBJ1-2,TGTGCCAGCAGCTCAGGGGTCTGGGGGAATGGCTACACCTTC,CASSSGVWGNGYTF
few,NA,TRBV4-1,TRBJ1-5,TGCGCCAGCAGCCTGGAGCACAATCAGCCCCAGCATTTT,CASSLEHNQPQHF
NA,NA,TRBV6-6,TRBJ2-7,TGTGCCAGCAGTTACTCTAGCGGAGAAGGCTACGAGCAGTACTTC,CASSYSSGEGYEQYF
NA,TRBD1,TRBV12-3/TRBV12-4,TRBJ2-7,TGTGCCAGCAGTTTACTCGCCGTTGGACAGGGTATCGACGAGCAGTACTTC,CASSLLAVGQGIDEQYF
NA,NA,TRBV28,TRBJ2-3,TGTGCCAGCCTGGGTGATACGCAGTATTTT,CASLGDTQYF
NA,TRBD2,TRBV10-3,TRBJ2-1,TGTGCCATCAGTGAGTCGACTCAAGCGGGGGGCTCCTACAATGAGCAGTTCTTC,CAISESTQAGGSYNEQFF
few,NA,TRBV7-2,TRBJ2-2,TGTGCCAGCAGCTTATTTGCCGGGGAGCTGTTTTTT,CASSLFAGELFF
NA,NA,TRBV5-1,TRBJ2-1,TGCGCCAGCAGTTACAGCTACAATGAGCAGTTCTTC,CASSYSYNEQFF
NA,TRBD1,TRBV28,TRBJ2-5,TGTGCCAGCATGTTGACCAGGGGGCTCCAAGAGACCCAGTACTTC,CASMLTRGLQETQYF
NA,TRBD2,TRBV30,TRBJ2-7,TGTGCCTGGAACTGGGCCGGAGGTGCGGGAGGCTACGAGCAGTACTTC,CAWNWAGGAGGYEQYF
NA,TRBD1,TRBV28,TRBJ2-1,TGTGCCAGCAGTTTAGTACAGGGGGCGCGATACAATGAGCAGTTCTTC,CASSLVQGARYNEQFF
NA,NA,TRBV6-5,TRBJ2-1,TGTGCCAGCAGTTACTCGAGAGCGGGTCCGACCAATGAGCAGTTCTTC,CASSYSRAGPTNEQFF
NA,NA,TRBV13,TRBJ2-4,TGTGCCAGCAGCTTTAAGCTTCGAGGGGGGACCAAAAACATTCAGTACTTC,CASSFKLRGGTKNIQYF
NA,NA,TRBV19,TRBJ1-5,TGTGCCAGTAAGGCAGGGCGAAGCAATCAGCCCCAGCATTTT,CASKAGRSNQPQHF
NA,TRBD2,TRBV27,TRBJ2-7,TGTGCCAGCAGTTACCAACTAGCGGGAGGGTCGTACGAGCAGTACTTC,CASSYQLAGGSYEQYF
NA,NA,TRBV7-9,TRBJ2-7,TGTGCCATTCATTGGGCGGGAGAGCAGTACTTC,CAIHWAGEQYF
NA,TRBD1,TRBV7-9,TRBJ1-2,TGTGCCAGCAGCCCAGGGACAGGTCTTAACTATGGCTACACCTTC,CASSPGTGLNYGYTF
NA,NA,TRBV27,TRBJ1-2,TGTGCCAGCAGTTTATCAAGGGGAGGCTATGGCTACACCTTC,CASSLSRGGYGYTF
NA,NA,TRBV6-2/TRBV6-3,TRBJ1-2,TGTGCCAGCAGTTCCACTATGGCTCCTAACTATGGCTACACCTTC,CASSSTMAPNYGYTF
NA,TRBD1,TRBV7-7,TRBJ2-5,TGTGCTAGCAGCTGGACAACCGGACAGGGAGAGACCCAGTACTTC,CASSWTTGQGETQYF
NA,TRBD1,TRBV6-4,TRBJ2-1,TGTGCCAGCAGTGACTCATCGACAGGGGGGAACGAGCAGTTCTTC,CASSDSSTGGNEQFF